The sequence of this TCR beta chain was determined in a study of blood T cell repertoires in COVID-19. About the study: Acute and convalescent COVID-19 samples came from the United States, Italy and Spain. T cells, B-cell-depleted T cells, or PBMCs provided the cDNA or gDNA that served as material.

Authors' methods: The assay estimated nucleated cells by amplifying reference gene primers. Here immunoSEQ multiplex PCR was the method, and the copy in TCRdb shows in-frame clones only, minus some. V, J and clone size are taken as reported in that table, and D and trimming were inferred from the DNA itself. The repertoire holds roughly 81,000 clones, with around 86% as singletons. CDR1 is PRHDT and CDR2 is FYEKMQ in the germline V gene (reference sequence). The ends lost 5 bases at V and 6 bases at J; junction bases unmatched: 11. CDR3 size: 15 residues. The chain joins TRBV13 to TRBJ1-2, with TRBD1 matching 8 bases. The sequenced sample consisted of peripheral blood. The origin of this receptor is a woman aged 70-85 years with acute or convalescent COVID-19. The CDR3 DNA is TGTGCCAGCAGCCCCCAGAGGCAGGGGGCCCATGGCTACACCTTC. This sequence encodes CASSPQRQGAHGYTF.